The next 16 T cell receptor beta chains were all read from a single sample in a study of radiation and T cells in renal cell carcinoma. The table came from immunoSEQ multiplex PCR; TCRdb's copy has only in-frame clones and leaves some out. The sample includes around 5,300 clones, around 50% of them seen just once. Treatment in this sample: 15 Gy SBRT to primary tumor, nephrectomy 4 weeks later. Sequences were derived from tumor tissue, sampled from a patient whose treatment included radiotherapy and nephrectomy. Receptors originate from a man between 60 and 70 years old with renal cell carcinoma.

The chain recombines TRBV30 with TRBJ2-7, with unresolved D. The V gene's germline CDR1 is GTSNPN and CDR2 SVGIG (reference sequence). The V gene lost 8 bases and the J gene lost 0 bases, with 8 bases spanning the gap. This CDR3 has 11 residues. The CDR3 DNA is TGTGCCACCCGCGACTCCTACGAGCAGTACTTC. This gives the protein CATRDSYEQYF.

The CDR3 region has the DNA TGCAGCGTTGGGGAAACAGGGGTTGGCAACTATGGCTACACCTTC. This codes for CSVGETGVGNYGYTF. J is TRBJ1-2 and V is TRBV29-1; 7 bases are a match to TRBD1. The CDR3 is 15 residues long. Per the germline V gene, CDR1 is SQVTM and CDR2 is ANQGSEA. Unmatched junction bases numbered 10, after V lost 4 bases and J lost 2 bases.

This chain uses TRBV6-1 with TRBJ2-7; D is ambiguous. The CDR3 has 13 amino acids. V was cut by 1 base and J by 9 bases, with 13 bases left in between. Germline assignment: CDR1 MNHNS and CDR2 SASEGT. The CDR3 nucleotides are TGTGCCAGCAGTGAAGGGCAGGCTTCTTTGCAGTACTTC. It is translated as CASSEGQASLQYF.

This clone was seen a few times. This chain links TRBV7-3 with TRBJ1-1; TRBD1 agrees at 8 bases. Trimming cost V 5 bases and J 6 bases; bases outside gene matches: 5. Germline-derived CDR1 and CDR2 are SGHTA and FQGTGA. This CDR3 comprises 13 residues. The CDR3 DNA is TGTGCCAGCAGCGATGACAGGGGAGCTGAAGCTTTCTTT. Translation gives CASSDDRGAEAFF.

The V and J genes are TRBV5-1 and TRBJ1-4, with unresolved D. CDR1 SGHRS and CDR2 YFSETQ come from the germline V gene. The CDR3 is 14 residues long. The V end lost 2 bases, the J end lost 0 bases, and 5 bases lay between the germline ends. The CDR3 here is CASSFGATNEKLFF. DNA for the CDR3: TGCGCCAGCAGCTTCGGTGCAACTAATGAAAAACTGTTTTTT.

The chain carries TRBV18 and TRBJ1-2; 9 bases line up with TRBD1. This CDR3 is 14 amino acids long. The trim removed 2 bases at V and 8 bases at J, leaving 6 bases unmatched. The germline V gene encodes CDR1 KGHSH and CDR2 LQKENI. This CDR3 reads CASSPWTGEQGYTF. The CDR3 nucleotides read TGTGCCAGCTCACCATGGACAGGGGAACAGGGCTACACCTTC.

This chain links TRBV5-6 with TRBJ2-5; D remains unclear. The end of the DNA is better explained by TRBJ2-7, so the J call may be wrong. The CDR3 is made up of 13 amino acids. Germline V gene data show CDR1 as SGHDT and CDR2 as YYEEEE. The CDR3 sequence: CASSFPSSYEQYF. In DNA form, the CDR3 reads TGTGCCAGCAGCTTCCCTAGCTCCTACGAGCAGTACTTC.

This clone has just a few counts. This chain connects TRBV19 to TRBJ1-1, with D uncertain. The CDR3 runs 12 residues. In germline, CDR1 is LNHDA, CDR2 SQIVND (reference sequence). V lost 6 bases and J 7 bases, leaving 12 bases between the germline ends. CDR3: CASSDFANEAFF. CDR3 nucleotides: TGTGCCAGTAGCGACTTCGCGAATGAAGCTTTCTTT.

By sample share, this clone is medium-sized (0.01 to 0.1%). V gene TRBV7-6 combines with J gene TRBJ1-2, with D perhaps TRBD1 (5 bases). The CDR3 spans 15 residues. CDR1 is SGHVS and CDR2 is FNYEAQ in the germline V gene. The V and J ends lost 1 base and 0 bases respectively, with 9 bases between them. The CDR3 reads CASSLGDSPNYGYTF. As DNA, the CDR3 is TGTGCCAGCAGCTTAGGGGACTCTCCTAACTATGGCTACACCTTC.

This clone appeared a few times. The rearrangement links TRBV10-3 to TRBJ1-5, with D uncertain. Germline V lookup: CDR1 ENHRY, CDR2 SYGVKD. Deletions cut 10 bases from V and 6 bases from J, with 19 bases between. CDR3 length: 14 residues. CDR3 bases: TGTGCCAGCAGCTCCGGGCCAGGAGGTCAGCCCCAGCATTTT. This codes for CASSSGPGGQPQHF.

The CDR3 DNA is TGTGCCAGCAGCTTAGATTCCGCGGGGTTTTACGAGCAGTACTTC. It encodes CASSLDSAGFYEQYF. The V gene is TRBV7-2, the J gene TRBJ2-7, with D possibly being TRBD2 (6 bases). Germline V gives CDR1 SGHTA, CDR2 FQGNSA. CDR3 length: 15 residues. Trimming cost V 1 base and J 4 bases, with 14 bases left between them.

The chain employs TRBV5-6 and TRBJ1-2; D gene ambiguous. The CDR3 runs to 14 residues. Germline CDR1 reads SGHDT; CDR2 reads YYEEEE. Trimming left V 1 base short and J 4 bases short, with 11 bases between. The CDR3 loop reads CASSLWEGSYGYTF. The CDR3 region has the DNA TGTGCCAGCAGCTTGTGGGAGGGAAGCTATGGCTACACCTTC. Supplemented by reference TRBV5-6 and TRBJ1-2, the full variable domain reads DAGVTQSPTHLIKTRGQQVTLRCSPKSGHDTVSWYQQALGQGPQFIFQYYEEEERQRGNFPDRFSGHQFPNYSSELNVNALLLGDSALYLCASSLWEGSYGYTFGSGTRLTVV.

The V gene is TRBV28, the J gene TRBJ2-7; 8 nucleotides line up with TRBD1. V was pared by 8 bases and J by 0 bases, with 15 bases of the junction left unmatched. Germline V gives CDR1 MDHEN, CDR2 SYDVKM. The CDR3 sequence is 17 residues long. The CDR3 region is CASFPNPGQGSSYEQYF. The DNA of the CDR3 is TGTGCCAGCTTCCCGAACCCAGGACAGGGATCCTCCTACGAGCAGTACTTC.

As for this clone: At one end the junction does not follow the germline gene, possibly because of a read error. The rearrangement uses TRBV13 and TRBJ2-6, with TRBD1 as a possible D gene (5 bases). CDR1 PRHDT and CDR2 FYEKMQ come from the germline V gene (reference sequence). The CDR3 length is 16 residues. CDR3 bases: TGCGCCAGCAGCCAACTTGGGGCCCCTGGGGCCAACGTCCTGACTTTC. The encoded protein is CASSQLGAPGANVLTF. The full variable domain, with the rest looked up from reference TRBV13 and TRBJ2-6, is AAGVIQSPRHLIKEKRETATLKCYPIPRHDTVYWYQQGPGQDPQFLISFYEKMQSDKGSIPDRFSAQQFSDYHSELNMSSLELGDSALYFCASSQLGAPGANVLTFGAGSRLTVL.

This clone showed up just a few times. The rearrangement links TRBV5-1 to TRBJ2-1; unclear D gene. CDR1 SGHRS and CDR2 YFSETQ come from the germline V gene. This CDR3 contains 14 residues. The ends were cut back, 4 bases at V and 0 bases at J, with 8 bases in the middle. The CDR3 loop reads CASSIQSSYNEQFF. The CDR3 DNA sequence: TGCGCCAGCAGCATTCAGAGCTCCTACAATGAGCAGTTCTTC. The full variable domain, completed using reference TRBV5-1 and TRBJ2-1, is KAGVTQTPRYLIKTRGQQVTLSCSPISGHRSVSWYQQTPGQGLQFLFEYFSETQRNKGNFPGRFSGRQFSNSRSEMNVSTLELGDSALYLCASSIQSSYNEQFFGPGTRLTVL.

This clone came up a few times. The chain uses TRBV9 and TRBJ2-7; TRBD2 aligns across 10 bases. V lost 3 bases, J lost 5 bases, and 8 bases stayed unmatched. The germline CDR1 and CDR2 sequences are SGDLS and YYNGEE. The CDR3 contains 15 residues. The CDR3 is CASSGTSGPVDEQYF. In nucleotides, the CDR3 is TGTGCCAGCAGCGGGACTAGCGGCCCCGTCGACGAGCAGTACTTC.